Each of the 11 T cell receptor beta chains below was sequenced from the same sample in a study of cytomegalovirus exposure and HLA in healthy donors. The PCR ran on 60 Vbeta and 13 Jbeta primers. The table came from immunoSEQ multiplex PCR; TCRdb's copy has only in-frame clones and leaves some out. Of 75,000 to 90,000 clones listed, around 79% are singletons. Sequenced: PBMCs. These receptor sequences come from a woman in her 40s in good health and CMV-seropositive.

The rearrangement joins TRBV2 to TRBJ1-2; 7 nucleotides match TRBD1. Germline assignment: CDR1 SNHLY and CDR2 FYNNEI. CDR3 length: 15 amino acids. J gave up 4 bases and V 3 bases, and 8 bases lay outside the gene matches. The CDR3: CASSDSSGDSYGYTF. DNA for the CDR3: TGTGCCAGCAGTGACAGTTCCGGGGACAGCTATGGCTACACCTTC.

The chain recombines TRBV7-9 with TRBJ2-4, with D maybe TRBD1 (6 bases). The V and J ends lost 5 bases and 5 bases respectively, with 13 bases between them. Germline V CDR1 and CDR2: SEHNR, FQNEAQ (reference sequence). This CDR3 is 14 amino acids long. The chain's CDR3 is CASSQDRRENIQYF. The CDR3 DNA reads as TGTGCCAGCAGCCAAGACAGGAGAGAAAACATTCAGTACTTC.

This sequence joins TRBV5-1 and TRBJ1-1; 8 bases agree with TRBD1. This CDR3 is 15 amino acids long. V trimming: 4 bases; J trimming: 4 bases; junction bases outside the gene matches: 9. In germline, CDR1 is SGHRS, CDR2 YFSETQ. The CDR3: CASSTMTGEGTEAFF. The CDR3 coding sequence is TGCGCCAGCAGCACAATGACAGGGGAGGGCACTGAAGCTTTCTTT.

This chain uses TRBV5-4 with TRBJ2-6; 8 bases align to TRBD1. V gave up 3 bases and J gave up 0 bases; unmatched junction bases: 5. The CDR3 length is 17 residues. Germline V gene lookup returns CDR1 SGHNT and CDR2 YYREEE (reference sequence). CDR3 in amino acids: CASSSKGQASGANVLTF. DNA of the CDR3: TGTGCCAGCAGCTCGAAGGGACAGGCCTCTGGGGCCAACGTCCTGACTTTC.

The genes are TRBV12-5 and TRBJ1-1; D call uncertain. CDR1 and CDR2 from the germline V gene are LGHNT and FRNRAP. The germline V and J ends were trimmed by 7 bases and 1 base, with 4 bases remaining between them. CDR3 length: 11 amino acids. As DNA, the CDR3 is TGTGCTAGTGCAGAGAACACTGAAGCTTTCTTT. Translating it yields CASAENTEAFF.

This clone came up a few times. The rearrangement uses TRBV28 and TRBJ2-3; 13 bases match TRBD2. The CDR3 covers 15 residues. Unmatched junction bases numbered 3, after V lost 6 bases and J lost 3 bases. CDR1 and CDR2 (germline): MDHEN, SYDVKM. CDR3 residues: CASSGTSGMTDTQYF. In nucleotides, the CDR3 is TGTGCCAGCAGCGGGACTAGCGGGATGACAGATACGCAGTATTTT.

The V and J genes are TRBV9 and TRBJ1-1; D unresolved. This CDR3 comprises 16 residues. Trimming left V 0 bases short and J 1 base short, with 13 bases between. Germline CDR1 is SGDLS and CDR2 is YYNGEE. CDR3 in amino acids: CASSVGEVLPNTEAFF. The CDR3 bases are TGTGCCAGCAGCGTAGGGGAGGTCCTACCGAACACTGAAGCTTTCTTT. Full variable domain (rest looked up from reference TRBV9 and TRBJ1-1): DSGVTQTPKHLITATGQRVTLRCSPRSGDLSVYWYQQSLDQGLQFLIQYYNGEERAKGNILERFSAQQFPDLHSELNLSSLELGDSALYFCASSVGEVLPNTEAFFGQGTRLTVV.

The chain has TRBV7-8 and TRBJ2-7; D is possibly TRBD2 (6 bases). The CDR3 runs 17 residues. V lost 0 bases and J 3 bases, leaving 18 bases between the germline ends. CDR1 is SGHVS and CDR2 is FQNEAQ in the germline V gene. In DNA form, the CDR3 reads TGTGCCAGCAGCTTAGCGGACTATCCCCAAGAGGGCTACGAGCAGTACTTC. It codes for CASSLADYPQEGYEQYF.

V gene TRBV5-1 combines with J gene TRBJ2-5, with unresolved D. Germline lookup yields CDR1 SGHRS and CDR2 YFSETQ. The germline V and J ends were trimmed by 4 bases and 5 bases, with 6 bases remaining between them. CDR3 length: 11 residues. Here the CDR3 DNA reads TGCGCCAGCAGCGAGCTGGAGACCCAGTACTTC. It is translated as CASSELETQYF.

The J gene is TRBJ2-7, the V gene TRBV6-1; a possible D gene is TRBD1 (6 bases). V was shortened by 4 bases and J by 5 bases, with 15 bases between the two germline ends. The CDR3 is 14 amino acids. Germline assignment: CDR1 MNHNS and CDR2 SASEGT. The chain's CDR3 is CASSGTVLNDEQYF. The CDR3 DNA reads TGTGCCAGCAGTGGGACAGTTCTTAACGACGAGCAGTACTTC.

The chain joins TRBV9 to TRBJ2-1; D not resolved. With 2 bases removed from V and 9 bases from J, the gap between germline ends came to 15 bases. Looked up from germline, CDR1 is SGDLS and CDR2 is YYNGEE. CDR3 length equals 14 residues. CDR3 in amino acids: CASSVIETFGEQFF. CDR3 in DNA: TGTGCCAGCAGCGTCATAGAGACTTTCGGTGAGCAGTTCTTC.